The next 8 T cell receptor beta chains were all read from a single sample in a study of T cell changes during pregnancy in multiple sclerosis. Profiling relied on immunoSEQ multiplex PCR, and the TCRdb table lists in-frame clones only, not all of them. This table has roughly 47,000 clones, 80% to 90% appearing once. Here the sequenced sample was CD4+ T cells from peripheral blood mononuclear cells, taken after pregnancy. These receptors all come from a female donor with multiple sclerosis, enrolled in a pregnancy study.

The V call is TRBV7-9, the J call TRBJ2-3; D is possibly TRBD2 (5 bases). Trimming removed 5 bases from V and 5 bases from J, with 11 bases in between. The germline gives CDR1 SEHNR, CDR2 FQNEAQ (reference sequence). The CDR3 has 13 residues. CDR3 DNA sequence: TGTGCCAGCAGCGCCCTTGCGGGAGATACGCAGTATTTT. It yields the protein CASSALAGDTQYF. The entire variable domain, with the rest obtained from reference TRBV7-9 and TRBJ2-3, is as follows: DTGVSQNPRHKITKRGQNVTFRCDPISEHNRLYWYRQTLGQGPEFLTYFQNEAQLEKSRLLSDRFSAERPKGSFSTLEIQRTEQGDSAMYLCASSALAGDTQYFGPGTRLTVL.

This sequence joins TRBV11-1 and TRBJ2-3; TRBD2 agrees at 13 bases. The J segment lost 6 bases and the V segment lost 5 bases, leaving 2 bases of the junction unmatched. Germline CDR1 is SGHAT and CDR2 is FQDESV (reference sequence). The CDR3 is 14 amino acids. Here the CDR3 reads CASSQLAGGDTQYF. In nucleotides, the CDR3 is TGTGCCAGCAGCCAACTAGCGGGAGGGGATACGCAGTATTTT.

V usage is TRBV7-2 and J usage is TRBJ2-3; 9 nucleotides match TRBD2. CDR1 and CDR2 (germline): SGHTA, FQGNSA. This CDR3 contains 14 residues. After removal of 2 bases from V and 3 bases from J, the junction contained 0 bases not matched to a gene. The CDR3 reads CASSLSGRTDTQYF. CDR3 DNA sequence: TGTGCCAGCAGCTTAAGCGGGAGGACAGATACGCAGTATTTT.

J is TRBJ1-2 and V is TRBV2, with D maybe TRBD1 (6 bases). CDR1 and CDR2 (germline): SNHLY, FYNNEI. V lost 8 bases to trimming and J lost 4 bases, with 14 bases between them. The CDR3 loop spans 13 amino acids. CDR3 region: CASSGRGGYGYTF. The CDR3 nucleotides read TGTGCCAGCTCTGGCAGGGGTGGCTATGGCTACACCTTC.

The rearrangement links TRBV7-9 to TRBJ2-7; TRBD1 matches at 9 bases. The V and J ends lost 1 base and 4 bases, in that order; junction bases with no gene match: 8. CDR3 length equals 16 residues. Germline assignment: CDR1 SEHNR and CDR2 FQNEAQ (reference sequence). As DNA, the CDR3 is TGTGCCAGCAGCTTAGTTCGGGACAGGGTGAAGTACGAGCAGTACTTC. Translation: CASSLVRDRVKYEQYF.

The chain is built from TRBV30 and TRBJ1-5; 7 bases fit TRBD1. This CDR3 is built from 13 residues. CDR1 is GTSNPN and CDR2 is SVGIG in the germline V gene (reference sequence). V lost 6 bases and J lost 5; bases outside the gene matches: 7. The CDR3 loop is CACSRDRDQPQHF. CDR3 DNA: TGTGCCTGTTCACGGGACAGAGATCAGCCCCAGCATTTT.

This chain joins TRBV6-4 and TRBJ2-2; no clear D gene. This CDR3 has 14 residues. Germline V lookup: CDR1 MRHNA, CDR2 SNTAGT. The germline V and J ends were trimmed by 4 bases and 6 bases, with 12 bases remaining between them. CDR3 residues: CASSGLAPAGELFF. Here the CDR3 DNA reads TGTGCCAGCAGTGGACTCGCACCCGCCGGGGAGCTGTTTTTT.

The chain employs TRBV19 and TRBJ1-4; TRBD1 might be the D (6 bases). Trimming removed 6 bases from V and 4 bases from J, with 15 bases in between. The length of the CDR3 is 15 residues. Germline values: CDR1 LNHDA, CDR2 SQIVND (reference sequence). Here the CDR3 reads CASRPKGGFNEKLFF. CDR3 sequence (DNA): TGTGCCAGTAGGCCTAAAGGGGGATTTAATGAAAAACTGTTTTTT.